This T cell receptor beta chain was recovered during a study of T cell changes during pregnancy in multiple sclerosis. Profiling relied on immunoSEQ multiplex PCR, and the TCRdb table lists in-frame clones only, not all of them. The profile shows about 120,000 clones, about 93% of them singletons. The junction had 9 bases not matched to a gene; V was cut back by 4 bases and J by 4 bases. Germline CDR1 SGHRS, CDR2 YFSETQ. CDR3 length: 15 amino acids. The genes are TRBV5-1 and TRBJ1-1, with 8 bases lining up with TRBD1. Source: peripheral blood, taken before pregnancy. This clonotype was obtained from a female donor with multiple sclerosis, enrolled in a pregnancy study. The chain's CDR3 is CASSIHRGEGTEAFF. The CDR3 DNA is TGCGCCAGCAGCATCCACAGGGGGGAGGGCACTGAAGCTTTCTTT.